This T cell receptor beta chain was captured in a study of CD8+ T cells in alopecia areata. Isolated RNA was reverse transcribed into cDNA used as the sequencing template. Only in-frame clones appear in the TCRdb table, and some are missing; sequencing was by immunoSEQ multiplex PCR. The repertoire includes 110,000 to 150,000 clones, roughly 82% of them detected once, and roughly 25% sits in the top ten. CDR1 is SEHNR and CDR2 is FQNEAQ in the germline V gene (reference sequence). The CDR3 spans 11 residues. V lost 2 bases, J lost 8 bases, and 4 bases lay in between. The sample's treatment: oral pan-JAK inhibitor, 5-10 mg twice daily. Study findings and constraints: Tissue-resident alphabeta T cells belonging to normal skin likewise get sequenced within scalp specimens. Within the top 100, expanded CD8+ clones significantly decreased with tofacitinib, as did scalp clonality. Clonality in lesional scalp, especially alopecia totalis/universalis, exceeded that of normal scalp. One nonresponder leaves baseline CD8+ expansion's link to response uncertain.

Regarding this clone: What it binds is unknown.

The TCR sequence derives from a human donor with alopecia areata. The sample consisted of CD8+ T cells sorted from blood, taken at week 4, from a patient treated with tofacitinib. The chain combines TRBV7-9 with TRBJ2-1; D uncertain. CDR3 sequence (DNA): TGTGCCAGCAGCTTAAATTATGAGCAGTTCTTC. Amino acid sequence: CASSLNYEQFF. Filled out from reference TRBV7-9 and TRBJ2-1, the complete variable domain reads DTGVSQNPRHKITKRGQNVTFRCDPISEHNRLYWYRQTLGQGPEFLTYFQNEAQLEKSRLLSDRFSAERPKGSFSTLEIQRTEQGDSAMYLCASSLNYEQFFGPGTRLTVL.